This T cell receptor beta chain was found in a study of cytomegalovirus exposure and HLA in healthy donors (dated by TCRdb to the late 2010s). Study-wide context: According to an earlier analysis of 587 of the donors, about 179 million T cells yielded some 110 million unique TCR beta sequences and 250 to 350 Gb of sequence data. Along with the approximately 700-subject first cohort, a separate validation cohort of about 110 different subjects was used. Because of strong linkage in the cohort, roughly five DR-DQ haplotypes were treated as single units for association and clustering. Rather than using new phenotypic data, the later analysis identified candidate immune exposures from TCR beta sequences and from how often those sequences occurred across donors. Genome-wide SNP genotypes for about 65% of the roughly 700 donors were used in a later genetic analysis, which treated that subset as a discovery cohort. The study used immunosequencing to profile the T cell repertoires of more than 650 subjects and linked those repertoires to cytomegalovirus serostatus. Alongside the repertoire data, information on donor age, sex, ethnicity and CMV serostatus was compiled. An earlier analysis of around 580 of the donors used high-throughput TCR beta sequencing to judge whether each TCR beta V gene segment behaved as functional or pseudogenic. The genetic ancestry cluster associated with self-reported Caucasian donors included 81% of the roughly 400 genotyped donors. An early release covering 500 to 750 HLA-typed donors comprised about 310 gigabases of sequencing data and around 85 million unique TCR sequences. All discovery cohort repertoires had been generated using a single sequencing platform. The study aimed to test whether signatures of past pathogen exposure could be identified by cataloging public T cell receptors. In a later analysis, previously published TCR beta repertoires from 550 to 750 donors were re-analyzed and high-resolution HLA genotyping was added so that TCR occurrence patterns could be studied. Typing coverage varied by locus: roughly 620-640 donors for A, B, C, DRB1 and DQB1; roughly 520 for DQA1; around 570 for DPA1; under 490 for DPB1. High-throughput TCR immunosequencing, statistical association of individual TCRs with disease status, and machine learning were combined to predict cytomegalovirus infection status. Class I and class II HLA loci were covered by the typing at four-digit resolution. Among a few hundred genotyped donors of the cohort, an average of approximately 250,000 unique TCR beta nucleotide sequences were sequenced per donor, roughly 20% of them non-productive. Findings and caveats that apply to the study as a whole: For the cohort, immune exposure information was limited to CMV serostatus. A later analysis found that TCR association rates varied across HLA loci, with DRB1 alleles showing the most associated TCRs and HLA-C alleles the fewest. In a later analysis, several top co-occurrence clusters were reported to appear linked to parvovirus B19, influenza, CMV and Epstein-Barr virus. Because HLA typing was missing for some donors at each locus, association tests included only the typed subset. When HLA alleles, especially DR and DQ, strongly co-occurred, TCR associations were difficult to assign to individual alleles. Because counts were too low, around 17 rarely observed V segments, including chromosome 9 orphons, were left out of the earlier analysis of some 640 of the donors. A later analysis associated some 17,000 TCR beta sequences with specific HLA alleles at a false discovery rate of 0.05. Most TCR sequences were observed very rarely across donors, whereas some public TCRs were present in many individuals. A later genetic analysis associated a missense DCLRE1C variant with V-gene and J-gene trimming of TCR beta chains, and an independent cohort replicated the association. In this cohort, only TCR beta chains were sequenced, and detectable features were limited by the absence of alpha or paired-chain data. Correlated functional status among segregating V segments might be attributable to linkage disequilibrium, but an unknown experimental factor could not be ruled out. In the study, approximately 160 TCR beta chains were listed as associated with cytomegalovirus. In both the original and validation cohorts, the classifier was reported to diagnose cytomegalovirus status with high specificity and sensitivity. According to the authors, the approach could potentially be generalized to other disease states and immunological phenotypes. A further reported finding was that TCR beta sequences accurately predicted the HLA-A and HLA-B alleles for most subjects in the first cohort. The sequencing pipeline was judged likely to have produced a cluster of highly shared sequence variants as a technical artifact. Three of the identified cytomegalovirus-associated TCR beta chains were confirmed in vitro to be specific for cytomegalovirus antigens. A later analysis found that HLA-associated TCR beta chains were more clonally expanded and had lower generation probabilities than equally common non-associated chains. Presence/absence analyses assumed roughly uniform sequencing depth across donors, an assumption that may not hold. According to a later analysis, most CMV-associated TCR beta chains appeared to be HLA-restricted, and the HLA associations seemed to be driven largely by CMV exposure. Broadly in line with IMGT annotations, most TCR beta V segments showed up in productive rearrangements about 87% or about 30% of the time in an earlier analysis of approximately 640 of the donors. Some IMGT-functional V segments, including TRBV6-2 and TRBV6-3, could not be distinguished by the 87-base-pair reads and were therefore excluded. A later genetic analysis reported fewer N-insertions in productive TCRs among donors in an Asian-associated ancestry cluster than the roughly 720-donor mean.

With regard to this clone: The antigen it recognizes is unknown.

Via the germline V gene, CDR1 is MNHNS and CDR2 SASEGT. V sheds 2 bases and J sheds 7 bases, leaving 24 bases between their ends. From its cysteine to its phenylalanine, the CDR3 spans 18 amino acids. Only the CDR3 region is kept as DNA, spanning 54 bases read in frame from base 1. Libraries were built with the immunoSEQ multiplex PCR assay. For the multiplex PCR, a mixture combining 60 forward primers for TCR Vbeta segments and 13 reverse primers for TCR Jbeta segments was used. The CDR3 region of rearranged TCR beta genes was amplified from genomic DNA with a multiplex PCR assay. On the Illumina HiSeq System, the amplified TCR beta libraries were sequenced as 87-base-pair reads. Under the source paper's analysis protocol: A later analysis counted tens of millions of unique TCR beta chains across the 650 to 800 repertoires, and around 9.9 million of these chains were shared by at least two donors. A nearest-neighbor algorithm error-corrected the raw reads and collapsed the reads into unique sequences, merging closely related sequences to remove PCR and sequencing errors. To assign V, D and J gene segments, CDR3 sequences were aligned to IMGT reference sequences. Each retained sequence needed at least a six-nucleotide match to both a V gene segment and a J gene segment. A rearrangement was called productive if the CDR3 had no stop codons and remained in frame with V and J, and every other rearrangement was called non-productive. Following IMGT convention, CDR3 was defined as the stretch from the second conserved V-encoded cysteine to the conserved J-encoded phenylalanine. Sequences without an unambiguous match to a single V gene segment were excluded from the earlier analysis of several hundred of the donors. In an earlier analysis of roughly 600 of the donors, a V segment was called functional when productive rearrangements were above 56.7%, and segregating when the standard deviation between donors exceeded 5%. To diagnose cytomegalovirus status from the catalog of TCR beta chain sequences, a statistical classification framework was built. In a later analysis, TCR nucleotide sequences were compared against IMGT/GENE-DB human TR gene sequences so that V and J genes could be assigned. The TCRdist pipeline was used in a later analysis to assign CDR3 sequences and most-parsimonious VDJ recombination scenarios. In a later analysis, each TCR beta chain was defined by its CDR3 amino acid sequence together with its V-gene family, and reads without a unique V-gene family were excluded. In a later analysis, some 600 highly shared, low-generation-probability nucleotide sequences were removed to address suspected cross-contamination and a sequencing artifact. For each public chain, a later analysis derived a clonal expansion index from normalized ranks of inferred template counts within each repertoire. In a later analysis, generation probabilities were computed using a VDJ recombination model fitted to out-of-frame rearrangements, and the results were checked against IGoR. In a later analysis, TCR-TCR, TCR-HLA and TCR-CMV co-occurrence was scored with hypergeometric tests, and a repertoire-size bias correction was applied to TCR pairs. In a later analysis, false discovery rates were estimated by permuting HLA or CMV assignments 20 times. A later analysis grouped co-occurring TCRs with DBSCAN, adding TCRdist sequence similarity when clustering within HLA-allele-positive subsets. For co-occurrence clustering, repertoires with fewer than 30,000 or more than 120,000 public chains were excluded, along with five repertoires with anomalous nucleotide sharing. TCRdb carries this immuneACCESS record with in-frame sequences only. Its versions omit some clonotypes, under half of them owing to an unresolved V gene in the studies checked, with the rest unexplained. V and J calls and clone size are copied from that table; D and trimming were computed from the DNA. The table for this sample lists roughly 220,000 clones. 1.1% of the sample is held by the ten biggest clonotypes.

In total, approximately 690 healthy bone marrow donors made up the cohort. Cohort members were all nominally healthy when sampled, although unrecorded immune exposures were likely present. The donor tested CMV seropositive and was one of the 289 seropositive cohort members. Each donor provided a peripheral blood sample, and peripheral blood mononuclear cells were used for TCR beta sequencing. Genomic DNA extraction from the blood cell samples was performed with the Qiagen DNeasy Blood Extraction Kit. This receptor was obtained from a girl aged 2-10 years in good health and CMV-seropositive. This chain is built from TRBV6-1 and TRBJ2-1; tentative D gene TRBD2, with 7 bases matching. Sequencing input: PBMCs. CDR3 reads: CASSEPGRGRPLFNEQFF. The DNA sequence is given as TGTGCCAGCAGTGAACCAGGGAGGGGGAGGCCGCTTTTTAATGAGCAGTTCTTC.